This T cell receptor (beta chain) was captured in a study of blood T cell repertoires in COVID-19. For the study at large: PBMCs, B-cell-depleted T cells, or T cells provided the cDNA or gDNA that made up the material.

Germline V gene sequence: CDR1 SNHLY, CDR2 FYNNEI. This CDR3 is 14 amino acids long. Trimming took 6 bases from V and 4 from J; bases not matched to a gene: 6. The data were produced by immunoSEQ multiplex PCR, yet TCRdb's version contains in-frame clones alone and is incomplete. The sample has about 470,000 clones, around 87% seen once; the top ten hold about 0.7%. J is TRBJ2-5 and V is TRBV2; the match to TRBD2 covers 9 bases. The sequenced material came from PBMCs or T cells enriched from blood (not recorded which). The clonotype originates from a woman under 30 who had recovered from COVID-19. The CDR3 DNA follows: TGTGCCAGCAGGATGATAGCGGGGGCAGAGACCCAGTACTTC. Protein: CASRMIAGAETQYF.